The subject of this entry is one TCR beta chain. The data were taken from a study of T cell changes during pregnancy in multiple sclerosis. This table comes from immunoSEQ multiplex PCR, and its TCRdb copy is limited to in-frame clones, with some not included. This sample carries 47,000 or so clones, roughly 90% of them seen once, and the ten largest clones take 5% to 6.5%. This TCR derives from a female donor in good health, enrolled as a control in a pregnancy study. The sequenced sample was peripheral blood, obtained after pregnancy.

CDR3 loop: CATSLRTGAPEKLFF. The CDR3 DNA reads as TGTGCCACCAGCCTCCGGACAGGGGCTCCTGAAAAACTGTTTTTT. The chain couples TRBV15 to TRBJ1-4, with 9 nucleotides matching TRBD1. CDR1 is LNHNV and CDR2 is YYDKDF in the germline V gene (reference sequence). This CDR3 has 15 amino acids. With 5 bases clipped from V and 7 bases from J, the junction kept 8 bases outside the gene matches.